These T cell receptor beta chains were read from a single sample in a study of T-cell reconstitution after alpha-beta-depleted transplantation in children. TCRdb re-analysed the PCR reads in MiXCR, keeping a single row per CDR3 protein. In the table there are about 540,000 distinct CDR3 sequences, approximately 20% of which are singletons. The starting material was PBMCs from the stem cell graft donor, obtained from the stem cell graft. The receptors come from a human donor who donated a stem cell graft to a child with acute lymphoblastic leukemia. Each CDR3 is given with its conserved first and last residue. A D gene is named only where the DNA matches it firmly. Size values are once, few and many counts, or a class for expanded clones, and some rows have none.

>TRBJ2-3|few|TRBV2|TRBD2
TGTGCCAGCAGAGTCTTATCTAGCGGGAGTAGGGCAGATACGCAGTATTTT
CASRVLSSGSRADTQYF
>TRBJ2-1|many|TRBV29-1|NA
TGCAGCGTTGCCTCGGCCGACTTGGTAGGAAATGAGCAGTTCTTC
CSVASADLVGNEQFF
>TRBJ1-2|few|TRBV12-3/TRBV12-4|NA
TGTGCCAGCAGTCAGGGGTGGGAGGGCTACACCTTC
CASSQGWEGYTF
>TRBJ2-7|NA|TRBV5-1|NA
TGCGCCAGCAGCTTGGCCTCTGCGGGACGCCACGAGCAGTACTTC
CASSLASAGRHEQYF
>TRBJ2-5|NA|TRBV6-6|TRBD2
TGTGCCAGCAGTTACCAAGCGGGAGGCACCGAGACCCAGTACTTC
CASSYQAGGTETQYF
>TRBJ2-1|NA|TRBV29-1|TRBD2
TGCAGCGTTGCCAGCGGGAGGTTCGATGAGCAGTTCTTC
CSVASGRFDEQFF
>TRBJ1-5|NA|TRBV30|NA
TGTGCCTGGAGCGGCAATCTTATTGGACAGAGCCGGCCGCCCCAGCATTTT
CAWSGNLIGQSRPPQHF
>TRBJ2-7|few|TRBV27|NA
TGTGCCAGCAGTTCCCCGGACGACTACGAGCAGTACTTC
CASSSPDDYEQYF
>TRBJ2-5|NA|TRBV4-1|TRBD2
TGCGCCAGCAGCCCCCGATTGACTAGCGACCTCCTAGAGACCCAGTACTTC
CASSPRLTSDLLETQYF
>TRBJ2-7|few|TRBV20-1|TRBD1
TGCAGTGCTACCGGGACAGGTTTGGGCCCGAGCTCCTACGAGCAGTACTTC
CSATGTGLGPSSYEQYF
>TRBJ2-1|NA|TRBV9|NA
TGTGCCAGCAGCGTAGCGTCAGGGGGGTACAATGAGCAGTTCTTC
CASSVASGGYNEQFF
>TRBJ2-5|few|TRBV4-2|NA
TGTGCCAGCAGCCAAGATGGGCGGGGAGAGACCCAGTACTTC
CASSQDGRGETQYF
>TRBJ2-5|NA|TRBV29-1|TRBD1
TGCAGCGATAGACAGGGGGAGACCCAGTACTTC
CSDRQGETQYF
>TRBJ1-1|NA|TRBV29-1|NA
TGCAGCGTTCGCGAAAACACTGAAGCTTTCTTT
CSVRENTEAFF
>TRBJ2-3|NA|TRBV5-1|NA
TGCGCCAGCAGCTTCGCCGCAGATACGCAGTATTTT
CASSFAADTQYF
>TRBJ2-7|few|TRBV29-1|NA
TGCAGCGTTGAAGCGGAGTCCTACGAGCAGTACTTC
CSVEAESYEQYF
>TRBJ1-5|NA|TRBV27|NA
TGTGCCAGCAGTTTAAGGACAGTTAGCAATCAGCCCCAGCATTTT
CASSLRTVSNQPQHF
>TRBJ2-1|few|TRBV20-1|NA
TGCTGTGCTAGAGATGGGGTGCGGGATTCCTACAATGAGCAGTTCTTC
CCARDGVRDSYNEQFF
>TRBJ2-7|NA|TRBV2|TRBD1
TGTGCCAGCCGTGAACAGGGGGCCTACGAGCAGTACTTC
CASREQGAYEQYF
>TRBJ2-7|many|TRBV5-1|NA
TGCGCCAGCAACCCCTGGCCGGGTGCCTACGAGCAGTACTTC
CASNPWPGAYEQYF
>TRBJ2-1|few|TRBV5-5|NA
TGTGCCAGCAGCTTGGCATCTACCTACAATGAGCAGTTCTTC
CASSLASTYNEQFF
>TRBJ1-5|NA|TRBV20-1|NA
TGCAGTGCTAGTATCGGTACCAATCAGCCCCAGCATTTT
CSASIGTNQPQHF
>TRBJ2-3|NA|TRBV12-3/TRBV12-4|TRBD2
TGTGCCAGCAGCGGACTAGCGGGAGGTCCCAGCACAGATACGCAGTATTTT
CASSGLAGGPSTDTQYF
>TRBJ2-4|NA|TRBV7-9|TRBD2
TGTGCCAGCAGCTACGGACTAGGAGAGGGCATTCAGTACTTC
CASSYGLGEGIQYF
>TRBJ2-3|few|TRBV12-3/TRBV12-4|NA
TGTGCCAGCAGTTCGAGCATCACAGATACGCAGTATTTT
CASSSSITDTQYF
>TRBJ2-7|NA|TRBV10-3|TRBD2
TGTGCCATCAGTGCTGCGGGAGAAGGTGAGCAGTACTTC
CAISAAGEGEQYF
>TRBJ2-2|NA|TRBV6-1|NA
TGTGCCAGTGATATTGGCACTCCCACCGGGGAGCTGTTTTTT
CASDIGTPTGELFF
>TRBJ2-2|once|TRBV11-1|TRBD2
TGTGCCAGCAGCTTAGCCTTCGGGACTAGCGGGCCGAACACCGGGGAGCTGTTTTTT
CASSLAFGTSGPNTGELFF
>TRBJ1-1|few|TRBV20-1|NA
TGCAGTGCTCGAGCCGGGGGCCGGCGGAACACTGAAGCTTTCTTT
CSARAGGRRNTEAFF
>TRBJ1-2|NA|TRBV7-9|NA
TGTGCCAGCAGACCTCGGGCAGAAAACTATGGCTACACCTTC
CASRPRAENYGYTF
>TRBJ2-2|NA|TRBV12-3/TRBV12-4|NA
TGTGCCAGCGATCAGAAGAACACCGGGGAGCTGTTTTTT
CASDQKNTGELFF
>TRBJ1-2|few|TRBV5-1|TRBD1
TGCGCCAGCAGCATCGGACAGGGGCTCTATGGCTACACCTTC
CASSIGQGLYGYTF
>TRBJ2-4|few|TRBV20-1|NA
TGCAGTGCTAGAGAGTGGGGCGTCCTAGCCAAAAACATTCAGTACTTC
CSAREWGVLAKNIQYF
>TRBJ2-5|few|TRBV29-1|TRBD1
TGCAGCGTAGATAAACAGGGGGGGACCCAGTACTTC
CSVDKQGGTQYF
>TRBJ2-7|NA|TRBV7-2|TRBD2
TGTGCCAGCAGCTTAGTGACTAGCCAATCCTACGAGCAGTACTTC
CASSLVTSQSYEQYF
>TRBJ1-1|NA|TRBV11-1|TRBD1
TGTGCCAGCAGCTTTCCGTTTCCGGGACAGGGGGACCCAAACACTGAAGCTTTCTTT
CASSFPFPGQGDPNTEAFF
>TRBJ2-3|NA|TRBV28|TRBD2
TGTGCCAGCAGTACCAACGGGAGGGGGGGAGATACGCAGTATTTT
CASSTNGRGGDTQYF
>TRBJ1-1|NA|TRBV18|NA
TGTGCCAGCTCGGCCTGGACGGAGAACACTGAAGCTTTCTTT
CASSAWTENTEAFF
>TRBJ2-2|few|TRBV6-1|TRBD2
TGTGCCAGCAGAACACTAGCGGTCTACACCGGGGAGCTGTTTTTT
CASRTLAVYTGELFF
>TRBJ1-3|few|TRBV4-2|NA
TGTGCCACAGGGCCGGGTACTGGAAACACCATATATTTT
CATGPGTGNTIYF
>TRBJ2-1|few|TRBV19|TRBD2
TGTGCCAGTAGGGGGAGGGTAGCGGGATCCTACAATGAGCAGTTCTTC
CASRGRVAGSYNEQFF
>TRBJ2-3|NA|TRBV6-5|NA
TGTGCCAGCAGTTTGGTTCAAACGGATACGCAGTATTTT
CASSLVQTDTQYF
>TRBJ2-3|NA|TRBV5-1|NA
TGCGCCAGCAGCTCGTCAGGAGGAGATACGCAGTATTTT
CASSSSGGDTQYF
>TRBJ2-7|NA|TRBV7-6|NA
TGTGCCAGCAACCCTACGGGGTCCGTCGAGCAGTACTTC
CASNPTGSVEQYF
>TRBJ2-3|few|TRBV6-1|NA
TGTGCCAGCAGTGAAATAGCGTCCCGCGGCACAGATACGCAGTATTTT
CASSEIASRGTDTQYF
>TRBJ2-3|NA|TRBV29-1|NA
TGCAGCGTTGAAACCGGTAGCACAGATACGCAGTATTTT
CSVETGSTDTQYF